This entry concerns a single TCR beta chain. What it binds is not known. These data belong to a study of cytomegalovirus exposure and HLA in healthy donors. Notes on the study in general: Sequencing probably produced one cluster of sequence variants that were highly shared. Across donors, presence/absence analyses took sequencing depth to be roughly uniform.

Use of 60 Vbeta and 13 Jbeta primers characterized the PCR. This table comes from immunoSEQ multiplex PCR, and its TCRdb copy is limited to in-frame clones, with some not included. The data hold over 90,000 clones, with over 65% observed a single time. Material for sequencing was PBMCs. The sequence was collected from a man aged 40-55 years in good health and CMV-seronegative.

The CDR3 sequence: CASSRGGGVEAFF. The CDR3 DNA is TGTGCCAGCAGCCGAGGCGGGGGCGTAGAAGCTTTCTTT. The genes are TRBV7-9 and TRBJ1-1; tentative D call: TRBD1 (6 bases). The V gene's germline CDR1 is SEHNR and CDR2 FQNEAQ (reference sequence). CDR3 length equals 13 residues. Deletions cut 5 bases from V and 8 bases from J, with 15 bases between.